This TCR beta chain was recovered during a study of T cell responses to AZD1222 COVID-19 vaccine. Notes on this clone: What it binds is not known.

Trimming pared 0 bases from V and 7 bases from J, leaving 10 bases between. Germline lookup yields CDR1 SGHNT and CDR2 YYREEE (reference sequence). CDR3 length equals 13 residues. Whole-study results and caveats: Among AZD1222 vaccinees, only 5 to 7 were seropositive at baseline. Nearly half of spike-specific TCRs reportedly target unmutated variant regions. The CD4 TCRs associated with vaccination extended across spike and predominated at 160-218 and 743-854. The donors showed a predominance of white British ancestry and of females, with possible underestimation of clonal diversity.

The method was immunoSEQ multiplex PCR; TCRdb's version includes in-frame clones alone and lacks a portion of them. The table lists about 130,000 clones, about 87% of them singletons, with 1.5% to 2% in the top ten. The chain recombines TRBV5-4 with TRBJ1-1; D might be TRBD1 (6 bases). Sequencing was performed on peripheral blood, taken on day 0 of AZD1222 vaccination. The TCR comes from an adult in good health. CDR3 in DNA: TGTGCCAGCAGCTTGGGGACAGAAATTGAAGCTTTCTTT. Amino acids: CASSLGTEIEAFF. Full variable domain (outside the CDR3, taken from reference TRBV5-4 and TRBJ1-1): ETGVTQSPTHLIKTRGQQVTLRCSSQSGHNTVSWYQQALGQGPQFIFQYYREEENGRGNFPPRFSGLQFPNYSSELNVNALELDDSALYLCASSLGTEIEAFFGQGTRLTVV.